This T cell receptor (beta chain) was observed in a study of cytomegalovirus exposure and HLA in healthy donors. The wider study: Genotyping showed 75% to 90% of 398 donors falling in the Caucasian-associated ancestry cluster. Findings of the study overall: Across all donors, roughly uniform sequencing depth was an assumption of the presence/absence analyses. There were around 160 TCR beta chains listed as cytomegalovirus-associated.

Germline assignment: CDR1 SGHRS and CDR2 YFSETQ. The trim removed 4 bases at V and 1 base at J, leaving 4 bases unmatched. The CDR3 loop spans 14 amino acids. PCR primers comprised 60 Vbeta and 13 Jbeta primers. Measured with immunoSEQ multiplex PCR; TCRdb has only the in-frame clones, and not every one. The data contain about 190,000 clones, roughly 75% of them singletons. As regards this clone: The antigen remains unidentified.

The source of this sequence is a man younger than 40 in good health and CMV-seropositive. Sequencing was carried out using PBMCs. The chain uses TRBV5-1 and TRBJ2-7; 8 nucleotides match TRBD1. The CDR3 DNA follows: TGCGCCAGCAGCGCCCGGACAGGGTCCTACGAGCAGTACTTC. This codes for CASSARTGSYEQYF.